This T cell receptor (beta chain) originates from a study of patients and donors after allogeneic stem cell transplantation. TCRdb fed the RT-PCR reads into MiXCR, producing one record per CDR3 protein. The sample includes about 160,000 distinct CDR3 sequences, about 24% of them seen just once. This CDR3 spans 17 amino acids. The V end lost 7 bases, the J end lost 2 bases, and 21 bases lay between the germline ends. V and J are TRBV12-3 or TRBV12-4 and TRBJ1-3, with D possibly TRBD1 on 5 matching bases. The sequenced sample was blood, either unsorted or a sorted T cell fraction (not recorded which). This clonotype originated in a human donor who was either an allogeneic HSCT recipient or a stem cell or donor lymphocyte infusion donor (not recorded which). It is not recorded whose cells these are; they may come from a transplant donor. Here the CDR3 reads CASTPLLGEITGNTIYF. The CDR3 region has the DNA TGTGCCAGCACCCCACTTCTGGGGGAAATTACTGGAAACACCATATATTTT.